This record looks at one T cell receptor (beta chain) sequence and its context. Its antigen remains unidentified. This table comes from immunoSEQ multiplex PCR, and its TCRdb copy is limited to in-frame clones, with some not included. Of about 2.2 million clones listed, 93% are singletons. This record comes from a study of shared clonotypes between healthy human individuals. Overall study context: Each donor contributed plates that comprised three CD4 naive, three CD4 memory, two CD8 naive and one CD8 memory. Points from the study as a whole: Sorted-subset sequencing, rarefaction showed, was incomplete despite large depth. Generally, naive subsets (rather than memory subsets) showed larger estimated richness. Sampling covered nothing but blood. Tissue TCR repertoires likely differ from those found in blood.

Only CD45RO-negative cells positively selected for CCR7 counted as naive CD8 cells, so terminally differentiated effector memory CD45RA+ cells were excluded. Germline V gives CDR1 SGHTA, CDR2 FQGNSA. The CDR3 has 14 amino acids. V shed 8 bases, J shed 6 bases, and the junction held 8 bases outside the gene matches. Sequenced input: naive CD8+ T cells from PBMCs. The source of this sequence is a man between 18 and 35 years old in good health. Some clones in this sample may be carry-over from other donors' samples. The chain uses TRBV7-2 and TRBJ2-1; TRBD2 aligns across 9 bases. The CDR3 DNA follows: TGTGCCAGCGGCCTAGCGGGATCTATCAATGAGCAGTTCTTC. Its protein is CASGLAGSINEQFF.